This TCR beta chain was sequenced during a study of T cell responses to AZD1222 COVID-19 vaccine (dated by TCRdb to the early 2020s). With respect to the entire study: Because spike-specific TCR depth and breadth did not differ between the two schedules, AZD1222 recipients who got a second dose at roughly 4 weeks were pooled with those who got a second dose at roughly 12 weeks. Trial participants were enrolled into age subgroups of 18-55, 56-69 and 70-plus years, which contained roughly 140, 27 and 60 TCR-sequenced participants, respectively. A total of 233 trial participants underwent TCR sequencing, of whom nearly 210 had received two doses of AZD1222 and 26 had received two doses of the MenACWY control vaccine. Overall study outcomes, separate from this receptor: Reportedly, almost half of the unique spike-specific TCRs recognized epitopes lying outside the regions that are mutated in the B.1.351 and B.1.1.7 variants. Because no day 14 peak-response samples were available, repertoires were characterized only after the peak T cell response. Vaccine-associated CD4 TCRs spanned the whole spike protein, with dominant responses in regions 160-218 and 743-854. After two AZD1222 doses, both the breadth and the depth of spike-specific TCRs were significantly higher than at day 0 and than in MenACWY recipients. Participants were mostly white British and included more females than males, and it was suggested by the authors that clonal diversity may have been underestimated. Conclusions about previously exposed vaccinees are limited, since just five or six AZD1222 recipients were seropositive for SARS-CoV-2 at baseline. The 56-69-year group was small, and its depth increase did not reach significance, likely because of low power.

In regard to this clone: Its antigen target is currently unknown. The record has no base qualities; no much larger clone is one base away.

Via the germline V gene, CDR1 is MDHEN and CDR2 SYDVKM. The CDR3, from cysteine to phenylalanine, totals 14 residues. Left in the record is the CDR3 DNA by itself, 42 bases read in frame from the first base. Germline trimming amounts to 3 bases on V and 7 bases on J, with 4 as the count of junction bases outside the gene matches. The CDR3 regions of human TCRbeta chains were subjected to immunosequencing. The authors' pipeline ran thus. Repertoire TCRs were matched against a reference library of SARS-CoV-2-specific TCRs generated with the MIRA antigen-specificity platform. Breadth was defined as the fraction of unique TCRs that were SARS-CoV-2-associated. Depth was defined as the fraction of total T cells that were SARS-CoV-2-associated. Using the MIRA data, every spike-specific TCR was mapped to the spike region that the TCR reacted to and assigned to either a CD4 or a CD8 class. Log10-transformed breadth and depth values were compared by one-way ANOVA with Sidak's multiple comparisons tests. The source is immuneACCESS, and TCRdb retained only in-frame sequences with V and J called. Part of the clones is not carried over; for the studies checked, unresolved V genes explain less than half of this, and the remainder is unexplained. V, J and clone size are those of that table, while D and trimming were read from the DNA. The sample table contains tens of thousands of clones; only one count was recorded for approximately 88% of them. The biggest ten clones account for about 1.2% of the sample.

In the paper's terms, the time point label means: baseline before first vaccination. Samples from vaccinated people were obtained from the UK trials COV001 and COV002, which included a single-blind randomized controlled phase 2/3 trial of AZD1222 (ChAdOx1 nCoV-19) in healthy adults. For TCRbeta chain sequencing, PBMC samples were collected from trial participants at day 0 and at day 28 after the second dose. This sequence was found in an adult in good health. Specimen: peripheral blood, collected on day 0 of AZD1222 vaccination. The V and J genes are TRBV28 and TRBJ1-4, with TRBD1 matching 8 junction bases. The DNA sequence is given as TGTGCCAGCAGTTTGACAGGGGACGGTGAAAAACTGTTTTTT. Its protein product is CASSLTGDGEKLFF. Full variable domain (CDR3 extended with the reference TRBV28 and TRBJ1-4 proteins): DVKVTQSSRYLVKRTGEKVFLECVQDMDHENMFWYRQDPGLGLRLIYFSYDVKMKEKGDIPEGYSVSREKKERFSLILESASTNQTSMYLCASSLTGDGEKLFFGSGTQLSVL.